This T cell receptor beta chain was profiled in a study of cytomegalovirus exposure and HLA in healthy donors. General study points: It was reportedly the case that the classifier diagnosed cytomegalovirus status with high specificity and sensitivity. Cytomegalovirus-associated TCR beta chains were listed, numbering 164.

This table comes from immunoSEQ multiplex PCR, and its TCRdb copy is limited to in-frame clones, with some not included. The repertoire holds about 110,000 clones, 95% seen once, with roughly 0.66% in the top ten. The V segment lost 6 bases and the J segment 7 bases; nucleotides outside the gene matches: 8. The CDR3 is 15 amino acids. The germline CDR1 and CDR2 sequences are LNHDA and SQIVND (reference sequence). In regard to this clone: Its antigen remains unknown.

The gene calls are TRBV19 and TRBJ2-1, with TRBD2 identical over 11 bases. Specimen: PBMCs. The receptor was isolated from a woman aged 18-29 years in good health and CMV-seronegative. Here the CDR3 DNA reads TGTGCCAGTAGGGGGCTAGCGGGGGGTGAGAATGAGCAGTTCTTC. This codes for CASRGLAGGENEQFF.